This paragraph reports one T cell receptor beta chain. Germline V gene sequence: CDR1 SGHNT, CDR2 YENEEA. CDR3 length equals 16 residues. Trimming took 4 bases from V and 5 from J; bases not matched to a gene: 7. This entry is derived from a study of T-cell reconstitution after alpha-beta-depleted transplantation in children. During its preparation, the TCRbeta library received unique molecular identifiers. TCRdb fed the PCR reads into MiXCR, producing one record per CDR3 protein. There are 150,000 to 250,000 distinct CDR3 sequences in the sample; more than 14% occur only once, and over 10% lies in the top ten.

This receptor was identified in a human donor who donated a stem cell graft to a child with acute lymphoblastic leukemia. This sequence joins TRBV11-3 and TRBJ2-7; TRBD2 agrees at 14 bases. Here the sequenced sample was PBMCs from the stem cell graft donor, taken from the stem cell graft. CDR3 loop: CASSYGTSGSSHEQYF. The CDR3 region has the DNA TGTGCCAGCAGCTATGGGACTAGCGGGAGTAGCCACGAGCAGTACTTC.